The 11 T cell receptor beta chains given below trace back to one sample, sequenced in a study of low-dose radiotherapy and immunotherapy resistance in tumors. Time point: after trial treatment. Described treatment: LDRT plus nivolumab, ipilimumab, low-dose cyclophosphamide and aspirin (RACIN trial). Alpha and beta chains were covered, as first-strand cDNA relied on TRAV- and TRBV-specific primers. Amplification of TCRs used a constant-region primer and V-primer adapter for 20 PCR cycles. TCRdb passed the reads through MiXCR, listing each CDR3 protein once. In the table there are 65,000 to 85,000 distinct CDR3 sequences, 15% to 20% of which are singletons. The material sequenced was PBMCs, taken after low-dose radiotherapy plus immunotherapy. The receptor set was obtained from a male donor with prostate cancer.

This clonotype was counted at least ten times. This chain links TRBV7-2 with TRBJ1-2; TRBD1 agrees at 10 bases. This CDR3 has 15 residues. V was pared by 4 bases and J by 4 bases, with 6 bases of the junction left unmatched. Germline-derived CDR1 and CDR2 are SGHTA and FQGNSA. The CDR3 is CASSSGQGVIYGYTF. CDR3 coding DNA: TGTGCCAGCAGCTCAGGACAGGGGGTGATCTATGGCTACACCTTC.

The CDR3 loop is CASSQDAGQSYNEQFF. In DNA form, the CDR3 reads TGTGCCAGCAGCCAAGACGCGGGACAGTCCTACAATGAGCAGTTCTTC. The chain has TRBV4-2 and TRBJ2-1, with D perhaps matching TRBD1 (7 bases). V shed 0 bases and J shed 1 base, with 10 bases lying between them. Germline V lookup: CDR1 LGHNA, CDR2 YNFKEQ. This CDR3 comprises 16 residues.

This clonotype was detected ten times or more. V is TRBV28 and J is TRBJ2-1, with 15 bases fitting TRBD2. CDR3 length: 20 amino acids. The junction had 17 bases not matched to a gene; V was cut back by 4 bases and J by 7 bases. CDR1 and CDR2 (germline): MDHEN, SYDVKM. The CDR3 sequence is CASSSVDARTSGRARNEQFF. The CDR3 DNA is TGTGCCAGCAGTTCGGTAGACGCGAGGACTAGCGGGAGGGCCCGTAATGAGCAGTTCTTC.

This clonotype occurred many times. Here the CDR3 reads CASSVGFTSGKVYNEQFF. The CDR3 nucleotides are TGTGCCAGCAGCGTAGGTTTTACTAGCGGGAAGGTCTACAATGAGCAGTTCTTC. The chain recombines TRBV9 with TRBJ2-1; TRBD2 matches 10 bases. With 0 bases clipped from V and 3 bases from J, the junction kept 9 bases outside the gene matches. Per germline, CDR1 SGDLS and CDR2 YYNGEE. This CDR3 comprises 18 residues.

J is TRBJ2-1 and V is TRBV11-1; 11 bases align to TRBD2. This CDR3 is built from 15 residues. V lost 5 bases to trimming and J lost 8 bases; unmatched junction nucleotides: 8. Germline CDR1 reads SGHAT; CDR2 reads FQDESV (reference sequence). CDR3 sequence reads: CASSRLGLAADEQFF. The DNA for the CDR3 is TGTGCCAGCAGCCGACTGGGACTAGCGGCGGATGAGCAGTTCTTC.

In this sample, this clonotype turned up many times. The chain links TRBV12-3 or TRBV12-4 to TRBJ1-2; a possible D gene is TRBD1 (5 bases). The length of the CDR3 is 13 residues. The ends were cut back, 6 bases at V and 0 bases at J, with 8 bases in the middle. The CDR3 DNA sequence: TGTGCCAGCAGGGGGGGACCTAACTATGGCTACACCTTC. It translates to CASRGGPNYGYTF.

This clonotype occurred many times. This chain joins TRBV15 and TRBJ2-7, with D perhaps TRBD2 (5 bases). The CDR3 is made up of 13 amino acids. Per germline, CDR1 LNHNV and CDR2 YYDKDF (reference sequence). Trimming cost V 0 bases and J 5 bases, with 8 bases left between them. The CDR3 reads CATSRDFGDEQYF. The CDR3, as DNA: TGTGCCACCAGCAGAGATTTCGGGGACGAGCAGTACTTC.

The table lists this clonotype with many counts. This chain joins TRBV7-2 and TRBJ2-7, with D possibly being TRBD2 (6 bases). The germline CDR1 and CDR2 sequences are SGHTA and FQGNSA. The CDR3 length is 16 residues. With 5 bases removed from V and 7 bases from J, the gap between germline ends came to 24 bases. The CDR3 loop reads CASSNDLEGRSEEQYF. Written as DNA, the CDR3 is TGTGCCAGCAGCAACGACCTGGAGGGCCGGTCGGAGGAGCAGTACTTC.

With respect to this clonotype: It may be a read error: a sequence one base away is much more abundant. The rearrangement joins TRBV7-2 to TRBJ2-1; 12 bases agree with TRBD2. This CDR3 comprises 16 residues. Unmatched junction bases numbered 9, after V lost 5 bases and J lost 7 bases. The germline V gene encodes CDR1 SGHTA and CDR2 FQGNSA. The chain's CDR3 is CASSIGLAGISNEQFF. The CDR3 nucleotides read TGTGCCAGCAGCATTGGACTAGCGGGAATCTCTAATGAGCAGTTCTTC.

This clonotype has only a few counts. This chain joins TRBV7-2 and TRBJ2-1; 12 bases line up with TRBD2. This CDR3 region has 16 residues. V shed 6 bases, J shed 7 bases, and the junction held 10 bases outside the gene matches. Germline values: CDR1 SGHTA, CDR2 FQGNSA. The CDR3 nucleotides read TGTGCCAGCAGTACGAGGCTAGCGGGAGGGCGGAATGAGCAGTTCTTC. It is translated as CASSTRLAGGRNEQFF. Full variable domain (outside the CDR3, taken from reference TRBV7-2 and TRBJ2-1): GAGVSQSPSNKVTEKGKDVELRCDPISGHTALYWYRQSLGQGLEFLIYFQGNSAPDKSGLPSDRFSAERTGGSVSTLTIQRTQQEDSAVYLCASSTRLAGGRNEQFFGPGTRLTVL.

The chain joins TRBV19 to TRBJ2-7; possible D gene TRBD1, 6 bases. Germline CDR1 and CDR2: LNHDA and SQIVND (reference sequence). V dropped 3 bases and J dropped 5 bases, with 14 bases sitting between them. The CDR3 loop spans 14 amino acids. The CDR3 sequence is CASSMWQGFNEQYF. The CDR3 DNA is TGTGCCAGTAGTATGTGGCAGGGGTTCAACGAGCAGTACTTC.